A selection of T cell receptor beta chains follows, all from one sample in a study of CD8 T cells in Susac syndrome. TCRdb reanalysed the immunoSEQ multiplex PCR reads using MiXCR and keeps one entry per CDR3 protein. The data contain approximately 190,000 distinct CDR3 sequences, almost 96% of them singletons. The sample comprised CD4+ T cells from PBMCs. The receptors come from a human donor with Susac syndrome. CDR3s include the opening cysteine and the closing phenylalanine or tryptophan. The D gene is left open where the match is weak.

V: TRBV20-1
J: TRBJ1-5
D: TRBD1
DNA: TGCAGTGCTTTGGACAGGGGAGCCAATCAGCCCCAGCATTTT
CDR3: CSALDRGANQPQHF

V: TRBV12-5
J: TRBJ2-3
D: .
DNA: TGTGCTACTGGGACCGCCGTCGGGACGCAGTATTTT
CDR3: CATGTAVGTQYF

V: TRBV4-1
J: TRBJ1-1
D: .
DNA: TGCGCCAGCAGCCCCCCCCTGCGCCTCACTGAAGCTTTCTTT
CDR3: CASSPPLRLTEAFF

V: TRBV29-1
J: TRBJ1-1
D: .
DNA: TGCAGCGTTGGTTTGGGAGCCCTGAACACTGAAGCTTTCTTT
CDR3: CSVGLGALNTEAFF

V: TRBV29-1
J: TRBJ2-2
D: .
DNA: TGCAGCGTTGAGGAGGAGTTGGTCAGCGGGGAGCTGTTTTTT
CDR3: CSVEEELVSGELFF

V: TRBV6-1
J: TRBJ1-1
D: .
DNA: TGTGCCAGCAGTGGTTGGGACACTGAAGCTTTCTTT
CDR3: CASSGWDTEAFF

V: TRBV5-1
J: TRBJ1-4
D: .
DNA: TGCGCCAGCAGCTTGGTGCGGGGGCGAGATGAAAAACTGTTTTTT
CDR3: CASSLVRGRDEKLFF

V: TRBV20-1
J: TRBJ2-1
D: TRBD2
DNA: TGCAGTGCTAGAGTAGCGGGGAGCTACAATGAGCAGTTCTTC
CDR3: CSARVAGSYNEQFF

V: TRBV30
J: TRBJ1-4
D: .
DNA: TGTGCCTGGAGTGGTACGTGGGAAAGGGGACGAAAACTGTTTTTT
CDR3: CAWSGTWERGRKLFF

V: TRBV12-3/TRBV12-4
J: TRBJ1-5
D: .
DNA: TGTGCCAGCAGTTCCCCTATGCCCCCTCGGGATCATCAGCCCCAGCATTTT
CDR3: CASSSPMPPRDHQPQHF

V: TRBV11-2
J: TRBJ1-2
D: TRBD1
DNA: TGTGCCAGCAGCTTCGACAGGGGATCTGGCTACACCTTC
CDR3: CASSFDRGSGYTF

V: TRBV12-3/TRBV12-4
J: TRBJ2-7
D: .
DNA: TGTGCCAGCAGCCCCGACAGCTCCTACGAGCAGTACTTC
CDR3: CASSPDSSYEQYF

V: TRBV19
J: TRBJ1-1
D: TRBD1
DNA: TGTGCCAGTAGTATCCCCACACAGGGGTACACTGAAGCTTTCTTT
CDR3: CASSIPTQGYTEAFF

V: TRBV4-1
J: TRBJ1-2
D: TRBD1
DNA: TGCGCCAGCAGCCAAGAGACAGGGGTGGATGGCTACACCTTC
CDR3: CASSQETGVDGYTF

V: TRBV7-2
J: TRBJ2-3
D: .
DNA: TGTGCCAGCACCCCCGGGTGGGGGATCACAGATACGCAGTATTTT
CDR3: CASTPGWGITDTQYF

V: TRBV2
J: TRBJ2-3
D: TRBD1
DNA: TGTGCCAGCAGTGGCAGGGGGCTGGCAACAGATACGCAGTATTTT
CDR3: CASSGRGLATDTQYF

V: TRBV2
J: TRBJ2-7
D: TRBD1
DNA: TGTGCCAGCAGTGGGGACAGTAGGTTCTACGAGCAGTACTTC
CDR3: CASSGDSRFYEQYF